Listed here are 32 T cell receptor beta chains from one sample, sequenced in a study of blood T cell repertoires in COVID-19. Using immunoSEQ multiplex PCR, the repertoire was profiled, and TCRdb retains in-frame clones only, with some absent. The sample lists some 180,000 clones, under 85% occurring once. Sequencing used peripheral blood. All receptors derive from a human donor in a cohort sampled during active COVID-19.

V is TRBV2 and J is TRBJ2-7; D might be TRBD2 (6 bases). CDR3 length: 14 amino acids. Trimming took 6 bases from V and 3 from J, leaving 15 bases between them. Germline CDR1 reads SNHLY; CDR2 reads FYNNEI. The CDR3 sequence is CASSAGPGGYEQYF. In nucleotides, the CDR3 is TGTGCCAGCAGCGCGGGACCCGGGGGCTACGAGCAGTACTTC.

The J gene is TRBJ2-1, the V gene TRBV25-1; 7 bases match TRBD2. With V trimmed by 4 bases and J by 4 bases, 4 bases remained unmatched. CDR3 length equals 14 residues. Looked up from germline, CDR1 is MGHDK and CDR2 is SYGVNS. CDR3 residues: CASSGGGPYNEQFF. The CDR3 DNA reads as TGTGCCAGCAGTGGCGGGGGACCTTACAATGAGCAGTTCTTC.

The rearrangement uses TRBV11-2 and TRBJ1-1; D is ambiguous. With 5 bases removed from V and 5 bases from J, the gap between germline ends came to 12 bases. The CDR3 covers 13 residues. CDR1 SGHAT and CDR2 FQNNGV come from the germline V gene. CDR3 sequence reads: CASSQAGGTEAFF. The CDR3, as DNA: TGTGCCAGCAGCCAGGCGGGTGGGACTGAAGCTTTCTTT.

The V and J genes are TRBV19 and TRBJ1-5; D is undetermined. Germline V CDR1 and CDR2: LNHDA, SQIVND (reference sequence). V shed 7 bases and J shed 6 bases, with 22 bases lying between them. This CDR3 is 16 amino acids long. The CDR3 sequence is CASIPGGGGHGQPQHF. For the CDR3, the DNA is TGTGCCAGTATCCCGGGCGGAGGCGGGCATGGTCAGCCCCAGCATTTT.

V is TRBV3-1 (or the pseudogene TRBV3-2) and J is TRBJ2-7; the match to TRBD2 covers 9 bases. The CDR3 spans 15 residues. Unmatched junction bases numbered 5, after V lost 1 base and J lost 4 bases. The germline V gene encodes CDR1 LGHDT and CDR2 YNNKEL (reference sequence). CDR3 coding DNA: TGTGCCAGCAGCCAAGGGGTTAGCGGGGGATACGAGCAGTACTTC. This translates into CASSQGVSGGYEQYF.

The chain uses TRBV11-1 and TRBJ1-1, with D tentatively TRBD1 (5 bases). Germline V CDR1 and CDR2: SGHAT, FQDESV (reference sequence). The length of the CDR3 is 13 residues. Trimming removed 5 bases at V and 2 bases at J, with 9 bases between. In nucleotides, the CDR3 is TGTGCCAGCAGCCCCGGGGGTAACACTGAAGCTTTCTTT. It translates to CASSPGGNTEAFF.

The genes are TRBV7-8 and TRBJ1-3; 8 bases are a match to TRBD1. Per germline, CDR1 SGHVS and CDR2 FQNEAQ. With 4 bases clipped from V and 3 bases from J, the junction kept 5 bases outside the gene matches. This CDR3 has 15 amino acids. The CDR3 nucleotides read TGTGCCAGCAGCTCCATGGACAGGGTTGGAAACACCATATATTTT. Translated, it gives CASSSMDRVGNTIYF.

The rearrangement uses TRBV11-1 and TRBJ1-6; 9 bases are shared with TRBD1. CDR1 and CDR2 (germline): SGHAT, FQDESV (reference sequence). The length of the CDR3 is 14 residues. The V gene end was trimmed by 6 bases and the J gene end by 10 bases; junction bases not matched to a gene: 7. The CDR3 here is CASRAGTGRSPLHF. Written as DNA, the CDR3 is TGTGCCAGCAGGGCTGGGACAGGGAGATCACCCCTCCACTTT.

The table lists this clone with a count of one. The gene calls are TRBV6-5 and TRBJ1-4; D unresolved. Trimming stripped 2 bases from V and 8 bases from J, with 15 bases between. The CDR3 length is 15 residues. Germline V gene data show CDR1 as MNHEY and CDR2 as SVGAGI. CDR3 sequence reads: CASSYGGRSDEKLFF. CDR3 DNA sequence: TGTGCCAGCAGTTACGGAGGACGCTCAGACGAAAAACTGTTTTTT.

This rearrangement joins TRBV13 to TRBJ2-7; weak D call: TRBD2 (5 bases). The ends were cut back, 3 bases at V and 5 bases at J, with 11 bases in the middle. The CDR3 sequence is 13 residues long. CDR1 is PRHDT, CDR2 FYEKMQ, per germline (reference sequence). The CDR3 is CASSLRWGDEQYF. In nucleotides, the CDR3 is TGTGCCAGCAGCTTGCGGTGGGGAGACGAGCAGTACTTC.

This sequence joins TRBV4-2 and TRBJ2-7; TRBD1 might be the D (5 bases). This CDR3 contains 17 residues. Trimming removed 2 bases at V and 2 bases at J, with 19 bases between. Germline assignment: CDR1 LGHNA and CDR2 YNFKEQ. This CDR3 reads CASSQNVDRRHPYEQYF. For the CDR3, the DNA is TGTGCCAGCAGCCAAAACGTCGACAGACGTCATCCCTACGAGCAGTACTTC.

This clone was recorded only once. The rearrangement joins TRBV7-2 to TRBJ1-3; D gene uncertain. The germline CDR1 and CDR2 sequences are SGHTA and FQGNSA. The CDR3 consists of 16 residues. Trimming shortened V by 1 base and J by 2 bases, and 12 bases separated the two germline ends. The CDR3 loop reads CASSLGSIRAGNTIYF. DNA of the CDR3: TGTGCCAGCAGCTTAGGAAGTATACGAGCTGGAAACACCATATATTTT. The variable domain in full, with the rest retrieved from reference TRBV7-2 and TRBJ1-3, is GAGVSQSPSNKVTEKGKDVELRCDPISGHTALYWYRQSLGQGLEFLIYFQGNSAPDKSGLPSDRFSAERTGGSVSTLTIQRTQQEDSAVYLCASSLGSIRAGNTIYFGEGSWLTVV.

This clone was detected once. The rearrangement uses TRBV5-4 and TRBJ2-1, with D perhaps matching TRBD1 (5 bases). The CDR3 extends over 12 amino acids. Trimming cost V 4 bases and J 6 bases, with 8 bases left between them. Germline CDR1 reads SGHNT; CDR2 reads YYREEE (reference sequence). The CDR3 region is CASSPDSNEQFF. The CDR3 DNA reads TGTGCCAGCAGCCCCGACAGCAATGAGCAGTTCTTC.

The rearrangement links TRBV2 to TRBJ1-2; 9 bases fit TRBD1. Trimming at V came to 9 bases and at J to 8 bases, leaving 13 bases not matched to a gene. CDR1 is SNHLY, CDR2 FYNNEI, per germline. The CDR3 extends over 14 amino acids. CDR3 amino acids: CASLPGTGKEGYTF. The CDR3 DNA sequence: TGTGCCAGTCTACCGGGGACAGGGAAGGAAGGCTACACCTTC.

The chain couples TRBV9 to TRBJ2-7; perhaps TRBD2 as D (6 bases). V gave up 4 bases and J gave up 3 bases, with 14 bases separating them. In germline, CDR1 is SGDLS, CDR2 YYNGEE. The CDR3 contains 14 residues. In nucleotides, the CDR3 is TGTGCCAGCAGCCCGCCGGGACTCAACTACGAGCAGTACTTC. It specifies CASSPPGLNYEQYF.

The CDR3 coding sequence is TGTGCCAGCAGTTTTGACAGTCCTCCGAACACCGGGGAGCTGTTTTTT. It specifies CASSFDSPPNTGELFF. The rearrangement joins TRBV27 to TRBJ2-2; weak D call: TRBD1 (5 bases). Germline V lookup: CDR1 MNHEY, CDR2 SMNVEV (reference sequence). V lost 3 bases and J 0 bases, leaving 11 bases between the germline ends. CDR3 length equals 16 residues.

The rearrangement uses TRBV19 and TRBJ2-3; TRBD1 aligns across 8 bases. The CDR3 loop spans 14 amino acids. V lost 9 bases, J lost 1 base, and 6 bases stayed unmatched. From germline, CDR1 is LNHDA and CDR2 SQIVND (reference sequence). DNA of the CDR3: TGTGCCAGCAGACAGGGGCCCCGCACAGATACGCAGTATTTT. Protein sequence: CASRQGPRTDTQYF.

The chain uses TRBV10-3 and TRBJ1-2, with D hard to call. V was clipped by 0 bases and J by 8 bases, with 16 bases between them. The germline CDR1 and CDR2 sequences are ENHRY and SYGVKD. CDR3 size: 15 residues. CDR3 nucleotides: TGTGCCATCAGTGAGTCCGACCCTCAGGAGGGAGGCTACACCTTC. Its translation is CAISESDPQEGGYTF.

This clone has just a few counts. This chain's CDR3 is CASSATATYEQYF. The DNA for the CDR3 is TGTGCCAGCTCAGCAACAGCTACCTACGAGCAGTACTTC. V and J are TRBV18 and TRBJ2-7; unclear D gene. The V end lost 5 bases, the J end lost 2 bases, and 10 bases lay between the germline ends. The germline gives CDR1 KGHSH, CDR2 LQKENI. This CDR3 has 13 residues.

The V gene is TRBV19, the J gene TRBJ1-1; D remains unclear. Germline V gene lookup returns CDR1 LNHDA and CDR2 SQIVND (reference sequence). The CDR3 length is 15 residues. The ends were cut back, 4 bases at V and 0 bases at J, with 12 bases in the middle. The CDR3, as DNA: TGTGCCAGTAGTACCTTGAGGAGAATGAACACTGAAGCTTTCTTT. Its translation is CASSTLRRMNTEAFF.

V gene TRBV29-1 combines with J gene TRBJ2-5; a weak D match, TRBD2 (6 bases). The V and J ends lost 7 bases and 13 bases respectively, with 19 bases between them. Germline CDR1 and CDR2: SQVTM and ANQGSEA. CDR3 length: 11 amino acids. This chain's CDR3 is CSASMGRDWYF. Here the CDR3 DNA reads TGCAGCGCCTCGATGGGACGGGACTGGTACTTC.

The gene calls are TRBV11-2 and TRBJ2-7, with unresolved D. Trimming pared 2 bases from V and 2 bases from J, leaving 4 bases between. The CDR3 is 12 amino acids. Germline V gene data show CDR1 as SGHAT and CDR2 as FQNNGV. This chain's CDR3 is CASSLRTYEQYF. The CDR3 nucleotides are TGTGCCAGCAGCTTACGTACCTACGAGCAGTACTTC.

V gene TRBV2 combines with J gene TRBJ2-5; D perhaps matches TRBD1 (6 bases). Germline CDR1 is SNHLY and CDR2 is FYNNEI. Trimming took off 8 bases at V and 0 bases at J, with 13 bases between the two ends. The CDR3 totals 14 residues. CDR3 DNA sequence: TGTGCCAGCGTCCGGACAGAGTACCAAGAGACCCAGTACTTC. This gives the protein CASVRTEYQETQYF.

This rearrangement joins TRBV5-6 to TRBJ1-2, with TRBD1 as a possible D gene (6 bases). The CDR3 is 16 amino acids. The V gene lost 3 bases and the J gene lost 1 base, with 16 bases spanning the gap. Looked up from germline, CDR1 is SGHDT and CDR2 is YYEEEE. The CDR3 bases are TGTGCCAGCAGCTCGAGGTGGACAGTTATTAACTATGGCTACACCTTC. Translation gives CASSSRWTVINYGYTF.

The V gene is TRBV4-2, the J gene TRBJ2-5; no clear D gene. The length of the CDR3 is 12 residues. V shed 1 base and J shed 5 bases, with 5 bases lying between them. From germline, CDR1 is LGHNA and CDR2 YNFKEQ. The CDR3 nucleotides are TGTGCCAGCAGCCAAGTGAGGGAGACCCAGTACTTC. Its protein is CASSQVRETQYF.

The J gene is TRBJ2-3, the V gene TRBV7-6, with D possibly being TRBD2 (6 bases). The V end lost 1 base, the J end lost 2 bases, and 10 bases lay between the germline ends. The length of the CDR3 is 15 residues. The germline V gene has CDR1 SGHVS and CDR2 FNYEAQ. The CDR3 sequence is CASSLGGTSTDTQYF. CDR3 DNA sequence: TGTGCCAGCAGCTTAGGGGGGACTTCCACAGATACGCAGTATTTT.

Points on this clone: Mismatch with germline at one junction end may stem from a read error. The genes are TRBV2 and TRBJ2-2, with D perhaps TRBD1 (6 bases). This CDR3 region has 14 residues. The germline V gene has CDR1 SNHLY and CDR2 FYNNEI. DNA for the CDR3: TGTGCCACCAGTTGGGGCAGGGGCACCGGGGAGCTGTTTTTT. It specifies CATSWGRGTGELFF.

This chain joins TRBV5-1 and TRBJ1-3, with 7 positions matching TRBD1. The CDR3 spans 13 residues. V trimming: 5 bases; J trimming: 9 bases; junction bases outside the gene matches: 8. CDR1 and CDR2 from the germline V gene are SGHRS and YFSETQ. The CDR3 is CASSSQGEATIYF. CDR3 in DNA: TGCGCCAGCAGTTCCCAGGGGGAAGCCACCATATATTTT.

This chain uses TRBV6-5 with TRBJ1-2, with 7 bases matching TRBD1. J lost 4 bases, V lost 0 bases, and 5 bases had no gene match. This CDR3 contains 15 residues. CDR1 and CDR2 (germline): MNHEY, SVGAGI. DNA of the CDR3: TGTGCCAGCAGTTACTCGATCACAGGGGCCTATGGCTACACCTTC. Residues: CASSYSITGAYGYTF.

The chain recombines TRBV4-1 with TRBJ2-1; D is perhaps TRBD1 (6 bases). V shed 1 base and J shed 4 bases, with 11 bases lying between them. This CDR3 contains 15 residues. Germline V lookup: CDR1 MGHRA, CDR2 YSYEKL. CDR3 protein: CASSQGRDRYNEQFF. DNA for the CDR3: TGCGCCAGCAGCCAAGGCAGAGACAGGTACAATGAGCAGTTCTTC.

The rearrangement links TRBV7-6 to TRBJ2-5, with D tentatively TRBD1 (6 bases). The V end lost 0 bases, the J end lost 5 bases, and 13 bases lay between the germline ends. In germline, CDR1 is SGHVS, CDR2 FNYEAQ. The CDR3 consists of 15 residues. DNA for the CDR3: TGTGCCAGCAGCTTAGCGCGTGGGGGCGATGAGACCCAGTACTTC. It is translated as CASSLARGGDETQYF.

The J gene is TRBJ2-5, the V gene TRBV10-3; TRBD2 matches at 10 bases. The CDR3 consists of 17 residues. Germline CDR1 is ENHRY and CDR2 is SYGVKD. The V segment lost 2 bases and the J segment 7 bases; nucleotides outside the gene matches: 13. The CDR3 sequence is CAISELAGAIAPGTQYF. CDR3 nucleotides: TGTGCCATCAGTGAGCTAGCGGGGGCAATAGCTCCGGGGACCCAGTACTTC.